This T cell receptor (beta chain) came from a study of T-cell reconstitution after alpha-beta-depleted transplantation in children. The CDR3 extends over 21 amino acids. J gave up 2 bases and V 0 bases, and 19 bases lay outside the gene matches. The V gene's germline CDR1 is MNHEY and CDR2 SVGEGT. This clonotype was detected only a few times. During its preparation, the TCRbeta library received unique molecular identifiers. TCRdb reanalysed the PCR reads using MiXCR and keeps one entry per CDR3 protein. The table includes about 500,000 distinct CDR3 sequences, around a third detected once. This sample comprised PBMCs from the stem cell graft donor, obtained from the stem cell graft. The sequence derives from a human donor who donated a stem cell graft to a child with aplastic anemia. The rearrangement joins TRBV6-2 or TRBV6-3 to TRBJ2-1; 7 bases align to TRBD2. The CDR3 coding sequence is TGTGCCAGCAGTTACTCGAAGTGGGCGGTTCGCGGGAGAGTCGCCTACAATGAGCAGTTCTTC. This codes for CASSYSKWAVRGRVAYNEQFF.